The next 24 T cell receptor beta chains were all read from a single sample in a study of identical twins. TCRdb redid the calling of the 5' RACE reads with MiXCR, one entry per CDR3 protein. The sample contains roughly 250,000 distinct CDR3 sequences, 7% to 8.5% of which appear only once. The sample was also reused in another study, on yellow fever vaccine responses in identical twins.

Input material: CD8+ T cells sorted from blood. The receptors were gathered from a young woman in good health.

This clonotype was found a few times. The V call is TRBV4-2, the J call TRBJ2-2; D not resolved. The CDR3 length is 15 residues. V was trimmed by 2 bases and J by 4 bases, leaving 11 bases between them. CDR1 and CDR2 (germline): LGHNA, YNFKEQ. CDR3 sequence (DNA): TGTGCCAGCAGCCAATTTCTTTCGGGCACCGGGGAGCTGTTTTTT. Translation: CASSQFLSGTGELFF.

This clonotype showed up just a few times. The chain joins TRBV29-1 to TRBJ2-1; no firm D call. Per the germline V gene, CDR1 is SQVTM and CDR2 is ANQGSEA. This CDR3 contains 16 residues. The V and J ends lost 3 bases and 0 bases respectively, with 15 bases between them. In DNA form, the CDR3 reads TGCAGCGTTGAGGCGGCTGCCTCAAGCTCCTACAATGAGCAGTTCTTC. This encodes CSVEAAASSSYNEQFF.

This clonotype came up a few times. This chain uses TRBV28 with TRBJ2-1, with 12 bases fitting TRBD1. J lost 7 bases, V lost 7 bases, and 5 bases had no gene match. The V gene's germline CDR1 is MDHEN and CDR2 SYDVKM. The CDR3 loop spans 14 amino acids. DNA for the CDR3: TGTGCCAGCAACAGGGACAGGGGGCTGAATGAGCAGTTCTTC. Its translation is CASNRDRGLNEQFF.

This clonotype was picked up a small number of times. The rearrangement links TRBV20-1 to TRBJ2-5; 9 bases map to TRBD2. V lost 3 bases to trimming and J lost 2 bases; unmatched junction nucleotides: 10. Germline values: CDR1 DFQATT, CDR2 SNEGSKA (reference sequence). The CDR3 consists of 16 residues. This chain's CDR3 is CSASPGVAGGQETQYF. In nucleotides, the CDR3 is TGCAGTGCTAGTCCCGGGGTCGCGGGGGGGCAAGAGACCCAGTACTTC.

This clonotype came up many times. The chain is built from TRBV29-1 and TRBJ1-1; TRBD1 matches at 8 bases. CDR3 length: 14 amino acids. Germline values: CDR1 SQVTM, CDR2 ANQGSEA. The trim removed 3 bases at V and 4 bases at J, leaving 7 bases unmatched. The CDR3, as DNA: TGCAGCGTTGATAGGACAGGGATCGGCACTGAAGCTTTCTTT. Protein sequence: CSVDRTGIGTEAFF.

This clonotype was counted many times. V is TRBV20-1 and J is TRBJ2-7; 7 bases match TRBD1. Trimming removed 3 bases from V and 0 bases from J; junction bases left unmatched: 11. The CDR3 runs 16 residues. The germline V gene has CDR1 DFQATT and CDR2 SNEGSKA (reference sequence). DNA of the CDR3: TGCAGTGCTAGTGCTACCCGGGACAGTATCTCCTACGAGCAGTACTTC. Translated: CSASATRDSISYEQYF.

The chain couples TRBV12-5 to TRBJ2-5; D uncertain. Germline loops: CDR1 LGHNT, CDR2 FRNRAP. The CDR3 is 14 residues long. Trimming removed 6 bases from V and 1 base from J, with 12 bases in between. In DNA, the CDR3 is TGTGCTAGTGGAGCCTCTTCGGGCCAAGAGACCCAGTACTTC. Encoded protein: CASGASSGQETQYF.

This clonotype was seen more than once but under ten times. J is TRBJ2-7 and V is TRBV2, with 9 positions matching TRBD1. The ends lost 3 bases at V and 5 bases at J; junction bases unmatched: 2. This CDR3 is built from 13 residues. Germline V gene lookup returns CDR1 SNHLY and CDR2 FYNNEI. CDR3 region: CASSETGGHEQYF. CDR3 nucleotides: TGTGCCAGCAGTGAGACAGGGGGGCACGAGCAGTACTTC.

This clonotype was counted between two and nine times. The chain joins TRBV9 to TRBJ2-1; 11 bases align to TRBD1. CDR3 size: 18 residues. V dropped 4 bases and J dropped 7; count of bases not matched to a gene: 16. Germline V lookup: CDR1 SGDLS, CDR2 YYNGEE. The CDR3 spells CASSLRGMGQGVLNEQFF. Written as DNA, the CDR3 is TGTGCCAGCAGCCTAAGAGGCATGGGACAGGGGGTTTTAAATGAGCAGTTCTTC.

This clonotype occurred many times. The chain couples TRBV5-1 to TRBJ1-1, with 7 bases identical to TRBD1. The CDR3 is 16 amino acids. CDR1 is SGHRS, CDR2 YFSETQ, per germline. The ends lost 4 bases at V and 3 bases at J; junction bases unmatched: 12. CDR3 residues: CASSSRPGGEDTEAFF. In DNA, the CDR3 is TGCGCCAGCAGCAGCCGACCAGGGGGGGAGGACACTGAAGCTTTCTTT.

This clonotype has just a few counts. This chain links TRBV19 with TRBJ2-7, with TRBD2 matching 14 bases. The length of the CDR3 is 17 residues. The V segment lost 1 base and the J segment 2 bases; nucleotides outside the gene matches: 4. Germline assignment: CDR1 LNHDA and CDR2 SQIVND (reference sequence). The CDR3: CASSIGPGLAGAYEQYF. CDR3 nucleotides: TGTGCCAGTAGTATAGGACCGGGACTAGCGGGAGCCTACGAGCAGTACTTC.

This clonotype has just a few counts. V usage is TRBV27 and J usage is TRBJ1-1; a possible D gene is TRBD1 (6 bases). The CDR3 covers 15 residues. Germline V gene sequence: CDR1 MNHEY, CDR2 SMNVEV (reference sequence). Trimming left V 5 bases short and J 5 bases short, with 18 bases between. Here the CDR3 DNA reads TGTGCCAGCAGTCCATTCGGGGGCGCGGGGACTGAAGCTTTCTTT. Its protein is CASSPFGGAGTEAFF.

The rearrangement joins TRBV28 to TRBJ2-2; 10 nucleotides line up with TRBD1. Trimming cost V 5 bases and J 2 bases; bases outside gene matches: 2. This CDR3 spans 15 amino acids. Germline V gene lookup returns CDR1 MDHEN and CDR2 SYDVKM. CDR3 amino acids: CASSQTGGNTGELFF. CDR3 nucleotide sequence: TGTGCCAGCAGTCAGACAGGGGGCAACACCGGGGAGCTGTTTTTT.

This clonotype was observed at least ten times. The chain uses TRBV11-2 and TRBJ2-7; D is uncertain. Germline assignment: CDR1 SGHAT and CDR2 FQNNGV. CDR3 length: 13 amino acids. V was trimmed by 5 bases and J by 3 bases, leaving 11 bases between them. The CDR3 region has the DNA TGTGCCAGCAGCGTTAGTAGTTTCTACGAGCAGTACTTC. It codes for CASSVSSFYEQYF.

This clonotype qualifies as medium-sized. This chain joins TRBV10-3 and TRBJ2-7; D is possibly TRBD1 (5 bases). Trimming cost V 1 base and J 0 bases, with 19 bases left between them. CDR3 length equals 18 residues. CDR1 and CDR2 (germline): ENHRY, SYGVKD. As DNA, the CDR3 is TGTGCCATCAGTGAGTTATCCGACAGAAGTGAAAGCTCCTACGAGCAGTACTTC. Translated: CAISELSDRSESSYEQYF.

The gene calls are TRBV11-2 and TRBJ2-1, with a weak D call TRBD1 (5 bases). The CDR3 has 14 residues. V was trimmed by 2 bases and J by 4 bases, leaving 9 bases between them. Germline assignment: CDR1 SGHAT and CDR2 FQNNGV. The CDR3: CASSLQGNYNEQFF. The CDR3 coding sequence is TGTGCCAGCAGCTTACAGGGTAATTACAATGAGCAGTTCTTC.

Ten or more counts support this clonotype. The rearrangement joins TRBV6-2 or TRBV6-3 to TRBJ2-1; 7 bases agree with TRBD1. CDR3 length equals 13 residues. Germline CDR1 reads MNHEY; CDR2 reads SVGEGT. The V segment lost 5 bases and the J segment 4 bases; nucleotides outside the gene matches: 2. The CDR3 region has the DNA TGTGCCAGCAGTCAGGGACAGTACAATGAGCAGTTCTTC. It codes for CASSQGQYNEQFF.

V gene TRBV7-8 combines with J gene TRBJ1-5; TRBD1 agrees at 7 bases. There are 15 residues in the CDR3. V lost 3 bases, J lost 3 bases, and 5 bases stayed unmatched. Germline V gives CDR1 SGHVS, CDR2 FQNEAQ. In DNA, the CDR3 is TGTGCCAGCAGCTTGACGGGACAGTACAATCAGCCCCAGCATTTT. It encodes CASSLTGQYNQPQHF.

The CDR3 region is CASSWDRGSNTEAFF. The CDR3 DNA reads as TGTGCCAGCAGCTGGGACAGGGGGAGTAACACTGAAGCTTTCTTT. The chain recombines TRBV7-9 with TRBJ1-1; TRBD1 aligns across 11 bases. V was pared by 4 bases and J by 2 bases, with 3 bases of the junction left unmatched. The CDR3 runs 15 residues. Germline V gene sequence: CDR1 SEHNR, CDR2 FQNEAQ (reference sequence).

A few counts support this clonotype. The rearrangement links TRBV20-1 to TRBJ1-1; possible D gene TRBD1, 6 bases. V lost 6 bases and J 0 bases, leaving 17 bases between the germline ends. CDR3 size: 15 residues. The germline V gene has CDR1 DFQATT and CDR2 SNEGSKA (reference sequence). The CDR3 loop reads CSALSGDLMNTEAFF. CDR3 coding DNA: TGCAGTGCACTCTCAGGGGATCTAATGAACACTGAAGCTTTCTTT.

This chain joins TRBV7-6 and TRBJ1-1; no clear D. Germline V lookup: CDR1 SGHVS, CDR2 FNYEAQ. V was clipped by 5 bases and J by 6 bases, with 7 bases between them. CDR3 length equals 11 residues. The CDR3 region is CASSPLAEAFF. DNA of the CDR3: TGTGCCAGCAGCCCTCTAGCTGAAGCTTTCTTT.

The table lists this clonotype with many counts. This sequence joins TRBV5-1 and TRBJ1-6, with 7 bases that match TRBD1. The CDR3 extends over 17 amino acids. The V gene end was trimmed by 1 base and the J gene end by 0 bases; junction bases not matched to a gene: 4. Germline V gene data show CDR1 as SGHRS and CDR2 as YFSETQ. The CDR3 DNA reads TGCGCCAGCAGCTTGTATCAGGGGGGCTCCTATAATTCACCCCTCCACTTT. Translation gives CASSLYQGGSYNSPLHF.

This clonotype was detected a few times. The chain carries TRBV27 and TRBJ2-1, with TRBD2 matching over 14 bases. Looked up from germline, CDR1 is MNHEY and CDR2 is SMNVEV (reference sequence). With 5 bases clipped from V and 8 bases from J, the junction kept 8 bases outside the gene matches. This CDR3 is built from 16 residues. CDR3 coding DNA: TGTGCCAGCAGTCTTCCGACTAGCGGGGGGGCGGATGAGCAGTTCTTC. It yields the protein CASSLPTSGGADEQFF.

This clonotype was found many times. The chain combines TRBV6-5 with TRBJ2-2; D is undetermined. This CDR3 comprises 13 residues. Germline V gene lookup returns CDR1 MNHEY and CDR2 SVGAGI. V was shortened by 3 bases and J by 6 bases, with 8 bases between the two germline ends. The CDR3 region has the DNA TGTGCCAGCAGTTATCACTGGGCCGGGGAGCTGTTTTTT. Translation gives CASSYHWAGELFF.